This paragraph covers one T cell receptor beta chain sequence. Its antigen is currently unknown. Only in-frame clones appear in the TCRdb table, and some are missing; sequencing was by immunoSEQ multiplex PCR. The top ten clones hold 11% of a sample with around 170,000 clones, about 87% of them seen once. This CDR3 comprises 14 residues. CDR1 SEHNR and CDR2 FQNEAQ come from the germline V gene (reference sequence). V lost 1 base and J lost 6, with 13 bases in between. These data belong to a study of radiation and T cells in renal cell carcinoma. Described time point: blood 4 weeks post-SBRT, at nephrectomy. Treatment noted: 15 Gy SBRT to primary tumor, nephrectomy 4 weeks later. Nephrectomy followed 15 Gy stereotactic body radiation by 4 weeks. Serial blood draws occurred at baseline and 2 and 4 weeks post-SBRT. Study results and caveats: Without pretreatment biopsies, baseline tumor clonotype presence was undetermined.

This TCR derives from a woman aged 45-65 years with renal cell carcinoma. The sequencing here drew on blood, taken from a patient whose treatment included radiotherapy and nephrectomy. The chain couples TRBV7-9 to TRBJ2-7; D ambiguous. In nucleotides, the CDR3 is TGTGCCAGCAGCTTAGGAGAGGTTCCGCGCGAGCAGTACTTC. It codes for CASSLGEVPREQYF.